One TCR beta chain is described in this entry. The antigen this receptor binds is unknown. Per-base quality was not reported, and no clone a single base away is much larger than it. This specimen comes from a study of T cells in tuberculosis (dated by TCRdb to the late 2010s). At the level of the whole study: The study combined CD1B tetramers and high-throughput TCR immunosequencing to characterize T cells specific for the mycobacterial lipid antigen glucose monomycolate (GMM). In a South African clinical cohort, IGRA-negative adolescents, IGRA-positive adolescents with latent tuberculosis and adults with active tuberculosis were compared, with under 13 people in each group. PBMC from active tuberculosis patients were archived either before standard anti-tuberculosis treatment began or within 7 days of the start of that treatment. What the study reported, not specific to this receptor: Which clinical samples got chosen depended on the availability of cryopreserved specimens, and the active tuberculosis cases were adults, whereas the controls were adolescents. Using GEM motif frequencies, a classifier achieved under 75% accuracy, whereas a classifier built on the diverse GMM-specific repertoire got to roughly 90% accuracy (AUROC more than 0.85). Active tuberculosis TCR-alpha repertoires showed smaller mean NN-distances to GMM-specific TCRs than IGRA-negative controls, suggesting clonal expansion of these TCRs. Shorter CDR3-alpha lengths in active tuberculosis patients partly drove the smaller NN-distances, and the TCR-beta difference was not statistically significant.

Cut back by 5 bases and 6 bases, the V and J ends lie 10 bases apart. Inclusive of the bounding cysteine and phenylalanine, the CDR3 is 12 residues long. Only the CDR3 region is kept as DNA, spanning 36 bases read in frame from base 1. CDR1 and CDR2, per the germline V gene, are MNHEY and SVGAGI. The time point label here, explained by the study, means: new active TB diagnosis, blood taken before or within 7 days of starting treatment. Active tuberculosis patients were HIV-seronegative South African adults aged 18 years or older with a new diagnosis. Confirmation of active tuberculosis came from positive sputum smear microscopy and/or a positive M. tuberculosis culture. Immunosequencing was performed on unsorted cryopreserved PBMC, with approximately 110,000 T cells per clinical donor covered on average. The immunoSEQ multiplex PCR assay was used to generate TCR libraries, with TCR-beta and/or TCR-alpha/delta assays applied to each sample. The Illumina high-throughput platform was used to sequence the amplified TCR libraries. The original pipeline was this. Clustering and dimensionality reduction were performed using pairwise TCRdist distances among GMM-specific receptors from ex vivo sorted or in vitro expanded T cells. Each clinical repertoire was scored by mean NN-distance, the average TCRdist to the nearest 10% of tetramer-positive reference sequences. GEM TCR motif frequency was calculated as the fraction of unique TCRs that matched known GEM sequences in V/J usage and CDR3 length. Linear discriminant analysis with leave-one-out cross-validation, implemented in scikit-learn, was used to classify active tuberculosis. Not all clones reach the TCRdb copy of this immuneACCESS table, which keeps in-frame sequences only. Checked studies attribute under half of the gap to unresolved V genes and leave the rest unexplained. V and J calls plus clone size are reproduced from that table; the DNA served to infer D and trimming. The sample contains roughly 34,000 clones, 70% to 90% of them found a single time. Together, the top ten hold more than 4.5% of the sample.

Here the sequenced sample was PBMCs, taken at tuberculosis diagnosis. The chain is encoded by TRBV6-5 joined to TRBJ1-1, with the D gene call left open. The clonotype was recovered from an adult with tuberculosis. The CDR3 amino acid sequence is: CASSPPGAEAFF. The DNA is as follows: TGTGCCAGCAGTCCCCCGGGTGCTGAAGCTTTCTTT.